This is a list of T cell receptor beta chains from one sample in a study of blood T cell repertoires in COVID-19. Clones were read by immunoSEQ multiplex PCR, and TCRdb kept only the in-frame ones, dropping some. This table holds more than 200,000 clones, around 87% found once. The specimen was PBMCs or T cells enriched from blood (not recorded which). The receptors come from a woman between 50 and 59 years old who had recovered from COVID-19. CDR3s include the opening cysteine and the closing phenylalanine or tryptophan. A D gene is named only where the DNA matches it firmly. Clone size is given for some rows only: seen once, a few or many times, or a class if the clone is expanded.

TRBJ1-2	TRBD1	-	TRBV29-1	CSGAGTDYGYTF	TGCAGCGGGGCCGGGACAGATTATGGCTACACCTTC
TRBJ2-5	TRBD1	-	TRBV25-1	CASRGQGYQETQYF	TGTGCCAGTCGAGGACAGGGGTACCAAGAGACCCAGTACTTC
TRBJ2-5	-	-	TRBV11-2	CASSYRDGETQYF	TGTGCCAGCAGCTACAGGGACGGAGAGACCCAGTACTTC
TRBJ2-2	TRBD2	-	TRBV11-2	CASSLVPGRRESGELFF	TGTGCCAGCAGCTTAGTTCCCGGGCGGCGGGAGTCCGGGGAGCTGTTTTTT
TRBJ1-4	-	-	TRBV12-5	CASGGDTFNEKLFF	TGTGCTAGTGGAGGGGACACCTTCAATGAAAAACTGTTTTTT
TRBJ2-1	-	-	TRBV5-1	CASSLGGTSYNEQFF	TGCGCCAGCAGCTTGGGCGGGACCTCCTACAATGAGCAGTTCTTC
TRBJ2-7	TRBD2	-	TRBV10-3	CAISDTRERYEQYF	TGTGCCATCAGTGATACGCGGGAGAGGTACGAGCAGTACTTC
TRBJ2-3	-	-	TRBV5-1	CASSLGFASSQRFPTQYF	TGCGCCAGCAGCTTGGGATTTGCTAGCTCACAACGTTTCCCTACGCAGTATTTT
TRBJ2-1	-	-	TRBV24-1	CATSDWTAYNEQFF	TGTGCCACCAGTGATTGGACAGCCTACAATGAGCAGTTCTTC
TRBJ2-7	-	-	TRBV4-1	CASSHQGSYEQYF	TGCGCCAGCAGCCACCAGGGGTCCTACGAGCAGTACTTC
TRBJ2-2	-	-	TRBV11-2	CASSFRPLALATGELFF	TGTGCCAGCAGCTTTAGGCCCCTTGCACTAGCTACCGGGGAGCTGTTTTTT
TRBJ2-7	TRBD1	-	TRBV3-1/TRBV3-2	CASSQDLRTGIYEQYF	TGTGCCAGCAGCCAAGATTTGCGGACAGGGATCTACGAGCAGTACTTC
TRBJ2-1	TRBD2	few	TRBV10-3	CAISESEGIRLAGEWYNEQFF	TGTGCCATCAGTGAGTCCGAGGGGATCCGACTAGCGGGAGAGTGGTACAATGAGCAGTTCTTC
TRBJ2-2	TRBD2	once	TRBV7-9	CASSSRGTSGSGGGELFF	TGTGCCAGCAGCTCCCGCGGGACTAGCGGGAGCGGTGGCGGGGAGCTGTTTTTT
TRBJ2-1	TRBD2	-	TRBV7-8	CASSLGSGLAGGQYNEQFF	TGTGCCAGCAGCTTAGGCTCGGGACTAGCGGGAGGACAATACAATGAGCAGTTCTTC
TRBJ2-7	-	-	TRBV18	CASSRNAGFSSYEQYF	TGTGCCAGCTCACGGAATGCCGGGTTTAGCTCCTACGAGCAGTACTTC
TRBJ2-1	-	-	TRBV20-1	CSASETSWEQFF	TGCAGTGCTAGTGAAACTAGTTGGGAGCAGTTCTTC
TRBJ2-5	-	-	TRBV27	CASSYTVGGQETQYF	TGTGCCAGCAGCTACACGGTAGGAGGCCAAGAGACCCAGTACTTC
TRBJ1-1	-	-	TRBV5-4	CASSSSRPDTEAFF	TGTGCCAGCAGCTCCTCCAGGCCGGACACTGAAGCTTTCTTT
TRBJ1-2	-	-	TRBV18	CASSPRGGGDYGYTF	TGTGCCAGCTCACCTCGCGGGGGAGGTGACTATGGCTACACCTTC
TRBJ2-4	TRBD2	-	TRBV4-1	CASSQVLASGRIDIQYF	TGCGCCAGCAGCCAAGTGTTGGCTAGCGGGAGAATAGACATTCAGTACTTC
TRBJ1-1	-	-	TRBV28	CASRSTGPDEAFF	TGTGCCAGCCGCTCTACAGGGCCCGATGAAGCTTTCTTT
TRBJ2-3	-	-	TRBV25-1	CASSGDRITDTQYF	TGTGCCAGCAGTGGAGACAGAATCACAGATACGCAGTATTTT
TRBJ1-5	-	once	TRBV5-5	CASSPGRERTFQPQHF	TGTGCCAGCAGCCCTGGACGGGAAAGAACTTTTCAGCCCCAGCATTTT
TRBJ2-1	TRBD1	-	TRBV4-2	CASSYSTGQRSNEQFF	TGTGCCAGCAGCTATTCCACGGGACAGCGATCCAATGAGCAGTTCTTC
TRBJ2-1	TRBD2	-	TRBV2	CASFRGGVAGDGNGNEQFF	TGTGCCAGCTTCCGGGGGGGAGTAGCGGGAGACGGCAACGGCAATGAGCAGTTCTTC
TRBJ2-3	-	-	TRBV5-4	CASSSRDWDTQYF	TGTGCCAGCAGCTCCCGGGACTGGGATACGCAGTATTTT
TRBJ2-7	-	-	TRBV28	CASSFPGNPREQYF	TGTGCCAGCAGTTTCCCCGGAAACCCGAGGGAGCAGTACTTC
TRBJ1-3	TRBD1	-	TRBV19	CASSGPGQFFRLSGNTIYF	TGTGCCAGTAGTGGACCGGGACAGTTCTTTAGACTCTCTGGAAACACCATATATTTT
TRBJ1-1	TRBD1	-	TRBV27	CATLTGENTEAFF	TGTGCCACCCTGACAGGGGAGAACACTGAAGCTTTCTTT
TRBJ2-1	-	-	TRBV18	CATCDSSAYNEQFF	TGTGCCACCTGTGACAGCTCCGCCTACAATGAGCAGTTCTTC
TRBJ2-1	TRBD2	-	TRBV11-1	CASSSGTSGNNEQFF	TGTGCCAGCAGCTCCGGGACTAGCGGCAACAATGAGCAGTTCTTC
TRBJ2-1	TRBD1	-	TRBV3-1/TRBV3-2	CASSQTGQSYNEQFF	TGTGCCAGCAGCCAAACGGGACAGAGCTACAATGAGCAGTTCTTC
TRBJ1-1	TRBD1	-	TRBV4-1	CASSQYRGAEAFF	TGCGCCAGCAGCCAATACAGGGGCGCTGAAGCTTTCTTT
TRBJ2-7	TRBD1	few	TRBV7-9	CASSLGDRVHDEQYF	TGTGCCAGCAGCTTAGGGGACAGGGTTCACGACGAGCAGTACTTC
TRBJ2-3	TRBD2	-	TRBV30	CAWSVGLASTDTQYF	TGTGCCTGGAGTGTCGGACTAGCCAGCACAGATACGCAGTATTTT
TRBJ2-3	TRBD1	-	TRBV18	CASSKPGQGTLLDTQYF	TGTGCCAGCTCAAAACCGGGACAGGGGACCCTCTTAGATACGCAGTATTTT
TRBJ2-5	-	-	TRBV29-1	CSVAQEETQYF	TGCAGCGTTGCACAGGAAGAGACCCAGTACTTC
TRBJ1-2	TRBD1	-	TRBV27	CASSRLDRASGGYTF	TGTGCCAGCAGTCGCCTGGACAGGGCTTCGGGGGGCTACACCTTC
TRBJ2-7	TRBD2	-	TRBV5-5	CASSLAGGNPYEQYF	TGTGCCAGCAGCTTAGCGGGAGGGAACCCTTACGAGCAGTACTTC
TRBJ2-2	TRBD2	-	TRBV20-1	CSASGSGSEGGELFF	TGCAGTGCTAGTGGGAGCGGGAGCGAGGGCGGGGAGCTGTTTTTT
TRBJ2-3	TRBD2	-	TRBV5-1	CASSLGTSGRVSTDTQYF	TGCGCCAGCAGCCTAGGGACTAGCGGGAGGGTGAGCACAGATACGCAGTATTTT
TRBJ2-3	-	-	TRBV28	CASSSPSNLIDTQYF	TGTGCCAGCAGTTCGCCAAGTAATCTAATAGATACGCAGTATTTT
TRBJ1-2	TRBD1	-	TRBV28	CASSDRGTGGNYGYTF	TGTGCCAGCAGTGACCGGGGGACAGGGGGCAACTATGGCTACACCTTC
TRBJ1-2	-	once	TRBV27	CASSGGGQDSISGYGYTF	TGTGCCAGCAGTGGCGGGGGGCAGGACTCTATTAGCGGCTATGGCTACACCTTC
TRBJ2-5	TRBD2	-	TRBV11-2	CASSPRVEAGGKETQYF	TGTGCCAGCAGCCCGCGGGTAGAAGCGGGAGGGAAAGAGACCCAGTACTTC
TRBJ1-3	-	-	TRBV16	CASSQFGPGTPGNTIYF	TGTGCCAGCAGCCAATTTGGCCCAGGGACACCCGGAAACACCATATATTTT
TRBJ2-3	TRBD1	-	TRBV10-2	CASTDRGDTDTQYF	TGCGCCAGCACAGACAGGGGTGACACAGATACGCAGTATTTT
TRBJ1-1	-	-	TRBV4-1	CASSRDSSNTEAFF	TGCGCCAGCAGCCGAGACTCAAGCAACACTGAAGCTTTCTTT
TRBJ2-1	TRBD2	-	TRBV28	CASRSGGVYNEQFF	TGTGCCAGCAGAAGCGGGGGGGTATACAATGAGCAGTTCTTC